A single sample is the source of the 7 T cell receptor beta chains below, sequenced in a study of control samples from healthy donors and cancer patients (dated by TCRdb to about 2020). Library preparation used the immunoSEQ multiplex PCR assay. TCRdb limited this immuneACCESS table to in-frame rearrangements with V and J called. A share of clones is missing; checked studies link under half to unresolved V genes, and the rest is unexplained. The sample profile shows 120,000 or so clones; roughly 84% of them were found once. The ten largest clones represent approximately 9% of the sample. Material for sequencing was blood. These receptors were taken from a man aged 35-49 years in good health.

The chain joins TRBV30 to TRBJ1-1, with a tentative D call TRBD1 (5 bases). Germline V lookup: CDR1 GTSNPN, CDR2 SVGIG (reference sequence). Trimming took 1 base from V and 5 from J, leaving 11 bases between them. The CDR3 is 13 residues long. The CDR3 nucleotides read TGTGCCTGGAGTGCAAAGGGACGGACTGAAGCTTTCTTT. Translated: CAWSAKGRTEAFF.

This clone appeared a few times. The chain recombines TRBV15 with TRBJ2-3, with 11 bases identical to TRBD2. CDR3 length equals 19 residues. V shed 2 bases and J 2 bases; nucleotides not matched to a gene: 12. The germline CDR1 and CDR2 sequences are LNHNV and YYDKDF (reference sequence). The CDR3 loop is CATSRPLGASGGHTDTQYF. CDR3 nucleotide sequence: TGTGCCACCAGCAGACCCCTAGGGGCTAGCGGGGGGCACACAGATACGCAGTATTTT.

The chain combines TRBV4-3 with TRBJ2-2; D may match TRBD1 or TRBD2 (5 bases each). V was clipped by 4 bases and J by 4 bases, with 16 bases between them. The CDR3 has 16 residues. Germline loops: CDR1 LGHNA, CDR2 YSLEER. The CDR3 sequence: CASSLKGTGSTGELFF. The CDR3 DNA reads TGCGCCAGCAGCCTTAAAGGGACGGGGAGCACCGGGGAGCTGTTTTTT.

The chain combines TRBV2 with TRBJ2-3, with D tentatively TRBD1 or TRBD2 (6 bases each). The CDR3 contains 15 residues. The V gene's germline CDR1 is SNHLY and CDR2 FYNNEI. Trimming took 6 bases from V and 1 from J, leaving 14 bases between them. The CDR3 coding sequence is TGTGCCAGCAGGAGGGGGGTCCAGGGCACAGATACGCAGTATTTT. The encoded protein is CASRRGVQGTDTQYF. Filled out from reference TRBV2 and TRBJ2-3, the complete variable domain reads EPEVTQTPSHQVTQMGQEVILRCVPISNHLYFYWYRQILGQKVEFLVSFYNNEISEKSEIFDDQFSVERPDGSNFTLKIRSTKLEDSAMYFCASRRGVQGTDTQYFGPGTRLTVL.

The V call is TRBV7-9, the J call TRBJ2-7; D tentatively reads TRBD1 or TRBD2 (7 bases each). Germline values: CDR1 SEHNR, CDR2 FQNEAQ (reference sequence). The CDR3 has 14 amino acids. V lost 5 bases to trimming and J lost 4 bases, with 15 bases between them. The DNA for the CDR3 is TGTGCCAGCAGCGCACAGGGGCGGGGGTACGAGCAGTACTTC. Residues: CASSAQGRGYEQYF.

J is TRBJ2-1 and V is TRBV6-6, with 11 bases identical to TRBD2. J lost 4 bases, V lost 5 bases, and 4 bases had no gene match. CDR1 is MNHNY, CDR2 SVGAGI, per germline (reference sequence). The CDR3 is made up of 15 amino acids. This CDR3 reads CASSLSGGGYNEQFF. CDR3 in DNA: TGTGCCAGCAGTCTTAGCGGGGGGGGTTACAATGAGCAGTTCTTC.

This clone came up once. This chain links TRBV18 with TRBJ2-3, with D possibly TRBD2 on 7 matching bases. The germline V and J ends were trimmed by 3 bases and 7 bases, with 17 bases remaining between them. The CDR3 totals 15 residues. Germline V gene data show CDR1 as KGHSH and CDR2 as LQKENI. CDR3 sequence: CASSPPGGGDHTQYF. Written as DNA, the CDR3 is TGTGCCAGCTCACCTCCCGGCGGGGGCGATCATACGCAGTATTTT. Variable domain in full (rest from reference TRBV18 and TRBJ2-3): NAGVMQNPRHLVRRRGQEARLRCSPMKGHSHVYWYRQLPEEGLKFMVYLQKENIIDESGMPKERFSAEFPKEGPSILRIQQVVRGDSAAYFCASSPPGGGDHTQYFGPGTRLTVL.